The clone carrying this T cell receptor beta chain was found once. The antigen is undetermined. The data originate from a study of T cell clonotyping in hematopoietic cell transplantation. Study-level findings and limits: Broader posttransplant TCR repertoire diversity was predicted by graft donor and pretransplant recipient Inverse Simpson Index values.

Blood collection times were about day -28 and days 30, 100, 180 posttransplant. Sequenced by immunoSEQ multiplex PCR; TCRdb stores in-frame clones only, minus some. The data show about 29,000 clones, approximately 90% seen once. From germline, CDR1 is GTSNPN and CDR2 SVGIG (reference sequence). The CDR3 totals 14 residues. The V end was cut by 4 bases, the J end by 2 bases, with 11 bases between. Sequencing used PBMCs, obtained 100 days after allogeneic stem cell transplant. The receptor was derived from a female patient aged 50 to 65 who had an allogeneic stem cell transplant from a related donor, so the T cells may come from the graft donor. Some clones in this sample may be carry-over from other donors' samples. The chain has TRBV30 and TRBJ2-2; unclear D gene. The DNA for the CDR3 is TGTGCCTGGACTGCTGGAATTAACACCGGGGAGCTGTTTTTT. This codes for CAWTAGINTGELFF. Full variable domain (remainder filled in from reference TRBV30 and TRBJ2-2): SQTIHQWPATLVQPVGSPLSLECTVEGTSNPNLYWYRQAAGRGLQLLFYSVGIGQISSEVPQNLSASRPQDRQFILSSKKLLLSDSGFYLCAWTAGINTGELFFGEGSRLTVL.